The TCR beta chain under discussion was sequenced for a study of cytomegalovirus exposure and HLA in healthy donors. The study, taken as a whole, reports: Further analysis was carried out later, and it showed several of the most significant clusters appearing linked to common viral pathogens. Many donors carried some public TCRs, although rarity characterized most TCR sequences.

60 Vbeta and 13 Jbeta primers were used in PCR. Assay used: immunoSEQ multiplex PCR; TCRdb lists only in-frame clones, some missing. The sample contains roughly 180,000 clones, over 70% of which appear only once. The J segment lost 4 bases and the V segment lost 1 base, leaving 6 bases of the junction unmatched. CDR1 is MNHNS, CDR2 SASEGT, per germline. The CDR3 has 15 residues. As regards this clone: Antigen specificity is unknown.

The rearrangement joins TRBV6-1 to TRBJ2-7; 8 nucleotides line up with TRBD1. Sequences were obtained from PBMCs. This TCR came from a man between 18 and 35 years old in good health and CMV-seronegative. CDR3 DNA: TGTGCCAGCAGTGAAGTCTGGCAGGGGGCGTACGAGCAGTACTTC. Its protein product is CASSEVWQGAYEQYF.